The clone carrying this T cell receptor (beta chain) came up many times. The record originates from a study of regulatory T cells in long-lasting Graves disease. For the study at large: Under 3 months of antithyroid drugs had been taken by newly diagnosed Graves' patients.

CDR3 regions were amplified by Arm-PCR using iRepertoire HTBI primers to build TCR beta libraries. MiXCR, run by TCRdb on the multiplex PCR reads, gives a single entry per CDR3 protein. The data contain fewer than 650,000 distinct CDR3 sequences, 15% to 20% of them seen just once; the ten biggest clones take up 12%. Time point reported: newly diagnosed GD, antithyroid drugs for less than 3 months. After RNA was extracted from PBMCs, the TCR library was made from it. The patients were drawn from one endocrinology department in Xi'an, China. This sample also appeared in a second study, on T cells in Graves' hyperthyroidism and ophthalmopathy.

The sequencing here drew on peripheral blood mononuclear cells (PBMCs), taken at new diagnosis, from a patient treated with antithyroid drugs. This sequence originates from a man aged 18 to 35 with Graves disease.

The CDR3 here is CASSFEREHLDNEQFF. The CDR3 nucleotides read TGTGCCAGCAGTTTTGAGCGGGAGCATTTGGACAATGAGCAGTTCTTC. This chain links TRBV28 with TRBJ2-1, with 8 bases aligning to TRBD2. In germline, CDR1 is MDHEN, CDR2 SYDVKM. J gave up 5 bases and V 3 bases, and 9 bases lay outside the gene matches. The CDR3 totals 16 residues.